Each of the 6 T cell receptor beta chains below was sequenced from the same sample in a study of cytomegalovirus exposure and HLA in healthy donors. The data were produced by immunoSEQ multiplex PCR, yet TCRdb's version contains in-frame clones alone and is incomplete. Of tens of thousands of clones listed, 95% to 98% are singletons. The sample comprised PBMCs. Every receptor here comes from a man aged 18 to 29 in good health and CMV-seronegative.

The chain employs TRBV15 and TRBJ1-5; 7 bases are a match to TRBD1. The CDR3 covers 16 residues. V gave up 1 base and J gave up 0 bases; unmatched junction bases: 3. Germline CDR1 LNHNV, CDR2 YYDKDF (reference sequence). The CDR3 here is CATSRGQGFSNQPQHF. The CDR3 DNA reads as TGTGCCACCAGCAGAGGACAGGGATTTAGCAATCAGCCCCAGCATTTT.

CDR3 protein: CASRKTGDNQPQHF. CDR3 bases: TGTGCCAGCAGAAAGACAGGGGATAATCAGCCCCAGCATTTT. The rearrangement uses TRBV28 and TRBJ1-5; 8 nucleotides match TRBD1. The CDR3 loop spans 14 amino acids. Germline V gives CDR1 MDHEN, CDR2 SYDVKM. Unmatched junction bases numbered 5, after V lost 6 bases and J lost 4 bases.

The chain is built from TRBV5-6 and TRBJ1-2; 10 bases are shared with TRBD1. The CDR3 has 14 residues. In germline, CDR1 is SGHDT, CDR2 YYEEEE. J lost 6 bases, V lost 4 bases, and 6 bases had no gene match. CDR3 in amino acids: CASSIFDRGHGYTF. CDR3 DNA: TGTGCCAGCAGCATCTTCGACAGGGGGCATGGCTACACCTTC.

This chain uses TRBV15 with TRBJ1-4, with D possibly matching TRBD1 (5 bases). Germline CDR1 LNHNV, CDR2 YYDKDF (reference sequence). Trimming cost V 9 bases and J 3 bases, with 5 bases left between them. CDR3 length equals 11 residues. CDR3 bases: TGTGCCACGGGGCCTAATGAAAAACTGTTTTTT. Its translation is CATGPNEKLFF.

The chain carries TRBV2 and TRBJ2-3, with 7 positions matching TRBD2. Trimming took 8 bases from V and 0 from J; bases not matched to a gene: 8. This CDR3 contains 15 residues. CDR1 SNHLY and CDR2 FYNNEI come from the germline V gene. In nucleotides, the CDR3 is TGTGCCAGCCGTATTCTAGCGGACAGCACAGATACGCAGTATTTT. This gives the protein CASRILADSTDTQYF.

This chain connects TRBV30 to TRBJ2-7, with 8 nucleotides matching TRBD1. V lost 0 bases and J lost 6; bases outside the gene matches: 7. CDR3 length equals 14 residues. Germline CDR1 is GTSNPN and CDR2 is SVGIG (reference sequence). CDR3 sequence reads: CAWSVTGGAVEQYF. DNA for the CDR3: TGTGCCTGGAGTGTTACAGGGGGAGCGGTCGAGCAGTACTTC.